A single sample is the source of the 5 T cell receptor beta chains below, sequenced in a study of cytomegalovirus exposure and HLA in healthy donors. Both 60 Vbeta primers and 13 Jbeta primers went into the PCR. Sequenced by immunoSEQ multiplex PCR; TCRdb stores in-frame clones only, minus some. This table holds some 150,000 clones, about 10% found once. Sequenced material: PBMCs. These receptor sequences come from a woman in her forties in good health and CMV-seropositive.

This chain joins TRBV2 and TRBJ1-6, with D uncertain. The ends were cut back, 7 bases at V and 6 bases at J, with 10 bases in the middle. The CDR3 length is 13 residues. Germline-derived CDR1 and CDR2 are SNHLY and FYNNEI. CDR3 coding DNA: TGTGCCAGCATTACAGACATTAATTCACCCCTCCACTTT. It is translated as CASITDINSPLHF.

In this sample, this clone turned up a few times. The chain combines TRBV2 with TRBJ2-1; TRBD1 might be the D (5 bases). The V gene lost 6 bases and the J gene lost 8 bases, with 14 bases spanning the gap. This CDR3 comprises 13 residues. Germline V gene lookup returns CDR1 SNHLY and CDR2 FYNNEI. The CDR3 region has the DNA TGTGCCAGCAGACGAAGGGGATTCTATGAGCAGTTCTTC. Its protein product is CASRRRGFYEQFF. The full variable domain, rest sourced from reference TRBV2 and TRBJ2-1, is EPEVTQTPSHQVTQMGQEVILRCVPISNHLYFYWYRQILGQKVEFLVSFYNNEISEKSEIFDDQFSVERPDGSNFTLKIRSTKLEDSAMYFCASRRRGFYEQFFGPGTRLTVL.

The chain is built from TRBV4-1 and TRBJ1-6; 7 bases align to TRBD1. This CDR3 comprises 19 residues. The V and J ends lost 0 bases and 8 bases, in that order; junction bases with no gene match: 16. The V gene's germline CDR1 is MGHRA and CDR2 YSYEKL. CDR3 bases: TGCGCCAGCAGCCAAGAAAGGGGACAGCAAAGGGGTGATGATTCACCCCTCCACTTT. Protein product: CASSQERGQQRGDDSPLHF.

This clone was counted between two and nine times. Other nucleotide sequences from this sample produce the same CDR3. The chain uses TRBV7-2 and TRBJ1-5, with TRBD1 identical over 8 bases. The CDR3 loop spans 14 amino acids. V was clipped by 4 bases and J by 2 bases; unmatched bases: 1. Germline CDR1 is SGHTA and CDR2 is FQGNSA. CDR3 amino acids: CASSSGGGNQPQHF. CDR3 coding DNA: TGTGCCAGCAGCTCAGGGGGCGGCAATCAGCCCCAGCATTTT. The complete variable domain, with remaining parts taken from reference TRBV7-2 and TRBJ1-5, reads GAGVSQSPSNKVTEKGKDVELRCDPISGHTALYWYRQSLGQGLEFLIYFQGNSAPDKSGLPSDRFSAERTGGSVSTLTIQRTQQEDSAVYLCASSSGGGNQPQHFGDGTRLSIL.

This clone was seen more than once but under ten times. The DNA of the CDR3 is TGTGCCAGCAGGGGGCGAGGGACTAGCGGTAACACAGATACGCAGTATTTT. Translation gives CASRGRGTSGNTDTQYF. The rearrangement links TRBV5-4 to TRBJ2-3; 11 bases are a match to TRBD2. Germline CDR1 is SGHNT and CDR2 is YYREEE (reference sequence). The CDR3 has 17 residues. Trimming removed 5 bases from V and 2 bases from J; junction bases left unmatched: 10.